This T cell receptor (beta chain) originates from a study of T cell responses to AZD1222 COVID-19 vaccine. Study-wide points: Per reports, nearly half of all spike-specific TCRs target regions that are unmutated in variants. Among the donors, most were white British and more were female, and clonal diversity was possibly underestimated. There were repertoire samples only from the period after the peak T cell response.

Germline CDR1 reads SGHVS; CDR2 reads FQNEAQ. Unmatched junction bases numbered 1, after V lost 1 base and J lost 4 bases. The CDR3 totals 14 residues. Notes on this clone: Its specificity is unknown.

The table came from immunoSEQ multiplex PCR; TCRdb's copy has only in-frame clones and leaves some out. This sample has 75,000 to 100,000 clones, with approximately 94% found just once. This clonotype originated in an adult in good health. J is TRBJ1-5 and V is TRBV7-8; 7 bases are shared with TRBD1. This sample comprised peripheral blood, obtained on day 0 of AZD1222 vaccination. CDR3 coding DNA: TGTGCCAGCAGCTTAGACAGGGGAAATCAGCCCCAGCATTTT. Encoded protein: CASSLDRGNQPQHF.